This entry features one TCR beta chain sequence. The sample comes from a study of T cells in Graves' hyperthyroidism and ophthalmopathy. TCR beta CDR3 regions were amplified from RNA. The TCR CDR3 was amplified in a first-round RT-PCR using the HTBI primer set. TCRdb re-called the multiplex PCR reads with MiXCR, one entry per CDR3 protein. The table has hundreds of thousands of distinct CDR3 sequences, around 14% seen once; the top ten hold about 5.8%. V lost 6 bases to trimming and J lost 7 bases; unmatched junction nucleotides: 11. The CDR3 covers 15 residues. Germline lookup yields CDR1 MNHEY and CDR2 SVGEGT.

The sample taken for sequencing was blood. This receptor was identified in a woman in her 30s with Graves' hyperthyroidism that later progressed to Graves' ophthalmopathy. The rearrangement links TRBV6-2 or TRBV6-3 to TRBJ1-4, with 7 nucleotides matching TRBD1. The CDR3 is CASSGRQGTSEKLFF. CDR3 coding DNA: TGTGCCAGCAGCGGTCGACAGGGTACCAGTGAAAAACTGTTTTTT.